Below, 18 T cell receptor beta chains from the same sample are listed, as sequenced in a study of early T cells in non-severe SARS-CoV-2 infection. In TCRdb, the 5' RACE reads were re-called with MiXCR into one record per CDR3 protein. The sample lists some 71,000 distinct CDR3 sequences, 12% seen once, with around 6.7% in the top ten. Sequenced sample: whole blood. The receptors stem from an adult who was a healthcare worker with PCR-confirmed SARS-CoV-2 infection or an uninfected control (not recorded which).

This clonotype was seen at least ten times. DNA for the CDR3: TGTGCCAGCAGTTTTAGGCGGACAGGGAGAATCGGGGAGCTGTTTTTT. Amino acids: CASSFRRTGRIGELFF. This chain links TRBV12-3 or TRBV12-4 with TRBJ2-2; 8 nucleotides match TRBD1. After removal of 3 bases from V and 7 bases from J, the junction contained 10 bases not matched to a gene. This CDR3 region has 16 residues.

This clonotype was counted ten times or more. This sequence joins TRBV20-1 and TRBJ2-5, with 8 nucleotides matching TRBD2. The CDR3 is made up of 14 amino acids. Germline values: CDR1 DFQATT, CDR2 SNEGSKA (reference sequence). V dropped 2 bases and J dropped 5; count of bases not matched to a gene: 7. CDR3 amino acids: CSARTAGGRETQYF. The CDR3 DNA is TGCAGTGCTAGAACGGCGGGGGGTCGGGAGACCCAGTACTTC.

The chain recombines TRBV10-1 with TRBJ2-7; no firm D call. Trimming took off 0 bases at V and 0 bases at J, with 12 bases between the two ends. The CDR3 spans 16 residues. Germline lookup yields CDR1 WNHNN and CDR2 SYGVQD (reference sequence). As DNA, the CDR3 is TGCGCCAGCAGTGAGTCGAACTCCCTGAACTCCTACGAGCAGTACTTC. It encodes CASSESNSLNSYEQYF.

Many counts were recorded for this clonotype. The chain uses TRBV7-2 and TRBJ2-7; the D is unclear. With 1 base removed from V and 4 bases from J, the gap between germline ends came to 8 bases. The CDR3 extends over 13 amino acids. The V gene's germline CDR1 is SGHTA and CDR2 FQGNSA. The CDR3 nucleotides are TGTGCCAGCAGCTTAGGTTGGCGGTACGAGCAGTACTTC. Protein product: CASSLGWRYEQYF.

This clonotype was seen only a few times. The CDR3 DNA reads TGCAGCGCAACGCAGGGGGGAGAGACCCAGTACTTC. Its protein product is CSATQGGETQYF. This chain joins TRBV29-1 and TRBJ2-5, with D perhaps TRBD1 (7 bases). This CDR3 comprises 12 residues. CDR1 is SQVTM and CDR2 is ANQGSEA in the germline V gene. V was cut by 7 bases and J by 4 bases, with 13 bases left in between.

This clonotype was counted ten times or more. The V and J genes are TRBV12-3 or TRBV12-4 and TRBJ1-1; TRBD1 might be the D (6 bases). The CDR3 sequence is 13 residues long. V was cut by 7 bases and J by 1 base, with 10 bases left in between. The CDR3 sequence: CASKTQGNTEAFF. The CDR3 bases are TGTGCCAGCAAAACACAGGGGAACACTGAAGCTTTCTTT.

This clonotype was counted ten times or more. In DNA form, the CDR3 reads TGCAGTGCTCTGGGAAGAGGCGGGTTCTCCTACGAGCAGTACTTC. Amino acid sequence: CSALGRGGFSYEQYF. The chain carries TRBV20-1 and TRBJ2-7; a weak D match, TRBD2 (5 bases). The V gene's germline CDR1 is DFQATT and CDR2 SNEGSKA (reference sequence). The ends were cut back, 5 bases at V and 0 bases at J, with 17 bases in the middle. This CDR3 spans 15 amino acids.

The chain links TRBV5-4 to TRBJ2-3; 7 nucleotides agree with TRBD2. The germline V gene encodes CDR1 SGHNT and CDR2 YYREEE (reference sequence). The CDR3 extends over 16 amino acids. Germline trimming cut 0 bases from V and 1 base from J; bases unmatched to any gene: 5. CDR3 loop: CASSLAGGSGTDTQYF. CDR3 sequence (DNA): TGTGCCAGCAGCTTGGCCGGCGGGAGTGGCACAGATACGCAGTATTTT. The entire variable domain, with the rest obtained from reference TRBV5-4 and TRBJ2-3, is as follows: ETGVTQSPTHLIKTRGQQVTLRCSSQSGHNTVSWYQQALGQGPQFIFQYYREEENGRGNFPPRFSGLQFPNYSSELNVNALELDDSALYLCASSLAGGSGTDTQYFGPGTRLTVL.

This clonotype was counted many times. The V call is TRBV20-1, the J call TRBJ2-5, with 8 bases aligning to TRBD2. Germline V gene lookup returns CDR1 DFQATT and CDR2 SNEGSKA (reference sequence). V shed 3 bases and J 9 bases; nucleotides not matched to a gene: 6. The CDR3 runs to 12 residues. The chain's CDR3 is CSASAPGGAQYF. The CDR3 region has the DNA TGCAGTGCTAGTGCCCCCGGGGGGGCCCAGTACTTC.

This clonotype showed up just a few times. The V call is TRBV29-1, the J call TRBJ1-1; weak D call: TRBD1 (6 bases). Trimming pared 8 bases from V and 2 bases from J, leaving 15 bases between. Germline V CDR1 and CDR2: SQVTM, ANQGSEA. The CDR3 sequence is 13 residues long. The CDR3 coding sequence is TGCAGCATAAGACAGGACCTAAACACTGAAGCTTTCTTT. Translating it yields CSIRQDLNTEAFF.

The sample holds many counts of this clonotype. The chain is built from TRBV10-3 and TRBJ2-3; no reliable D call. Germline CDR1 ENHRY, CDR2 SYGVKD. V lost 2 bases, J lost 2 bases, and 5 bases lay in between. CDR3 length equals 13 residues. The DNA for the CDR3 is TGTGCCATCAGTGAGATAAACACAGATACGCAGTATTTT. This encodes CAISEINTDTQYF.

This clonotype appeared many times. The chain carries TRBV5-1 and TRBJ2-5; D not resolved. Trimming left V 4 bases short and J 5 bases short, with 12 bases between. Germline V gene sequence: CDR1 SGHRS, CDR2 YFSETQ. CDR3 length: 13 amino acids. The DNA for the CDR3 is TGCGCCAGCAGCCCCATAGGCAAGGAGACCCAGTACTTC. Protein: CASSPIGKETQYF.

This clonotype was found a few times. V usage is TRBV29-1 and J usage is TRBJ2-1; TRBD2 matches 13 bases. This CDR3 region has 17 residues. V lost 6 bases and J lost 5; bases outside the gene matches: 13. Germline assignment: CDR1 SQVTM and CDR2 ANQGSEA. In nucleotides, the CDR3 is TGCAGCGTCGAACTAGCGGGAGGGCCAAGTACCAACAATGAGCAGTTCTTC. It codes for CSVELAGGPSTNNEQFF.

Many counts were recorded for this clonotype. The rearrangement uses TRBV11-2 and TRBJ2-1; 9 nucleotides match TRBD2. Trimming removed 3 bases from V and 2 bases from J; junction bases left unmatched: 11. CDR3 size: 18 residues. Germline V gene data show CDR1 as SGHAT and CDR2 as FQNNGV. The CDR3 here is CASSLAGSGGLPYNEQFF. The CDR3 DNA sequence: TGTGCCAGCAGCTTGGCAGGTAGCGGGGGCCTCCCCTACAATGAGCAGTTCTTC.

This clonotype was detected many times. The chain has TRBV9 and TRBJ2-6, with unresolved D. This CDR3 spans 16 amino acids. Germline values: CDR1 SGDLS, CDR2 YYNGEE. The germline V and J ends were trimmed by 3 bases and 0 bases, with 10 bases remaining between them. The CDR3 loop reads CASSAPFDSGANVLTF. The CDR3 nucleotides read TGTGCCAGCAGCGCCCCCTTTGACTCTGGGGCCAACGTCCTGACTTTC.

This clonotype showed up just a few times. The CDR3 reads CASSFLPGQGHNQPQHF. CDR3 bases: TGCGCCAGCAGCTTTCTCCCGGGACAGGGACACAATCAGCCCCAGCATTTT. The chain combines TRBV5-1 with TRBJ1-5; 9 positions match TRBD1. V lost 2 bases to trimming and J lost 3 bases; unmatched junction nucleotides: 9. The CDR3 covers 17 residues. Germline CDR1 and CDR2: SGHRS and YFSETQ.

This clonotype was seen a few times. This sequence joins TRBV28 and TRBJ2-4, with D maybe TRBD1 (6 bases). Deletions cut 6 bases from V and 4 bases from J, with 10 bases between. Germline CDR1 is MDHEN and CDR2 is SYDVKM. The CDR3 spans 13 residues. Here the CDR3 reads CASRQGLKNIQYF. In DNA, the CDR3 is TGTGCCAGCAGGCAGGGGTTGAAAAACATTCAGTACTTC.

This clonotype was found a few times. V and J are TRBV18 and TRBJ2-1; D is unresolved. Germline CDR1 and CDR2: KGHSH and LQKENI. The CDR3 sequence is 13 residues long. V lost 1 base, J lost 8 bases, and 9 bases lay in between. The chain's CDR3 is CASSPRPLDEQFF. In nucleotides, the CDR3 is TGTGCCAGCTCACCACGTCCTCTCGATGAGCAGTTCTTC.